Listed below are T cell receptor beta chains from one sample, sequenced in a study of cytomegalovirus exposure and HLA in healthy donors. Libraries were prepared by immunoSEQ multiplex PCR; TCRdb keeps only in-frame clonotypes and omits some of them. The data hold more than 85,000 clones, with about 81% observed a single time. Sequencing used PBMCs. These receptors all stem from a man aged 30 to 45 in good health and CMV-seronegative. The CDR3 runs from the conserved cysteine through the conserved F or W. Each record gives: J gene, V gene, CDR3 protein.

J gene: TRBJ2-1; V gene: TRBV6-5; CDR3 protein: CASSPAEGEQFF
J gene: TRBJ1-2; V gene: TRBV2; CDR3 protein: CASNREGYGYTF
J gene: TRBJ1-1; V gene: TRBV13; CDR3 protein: CASSLFQGSNTEAFF
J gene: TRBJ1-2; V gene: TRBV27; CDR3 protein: CASSYSTGDKNYGYTF
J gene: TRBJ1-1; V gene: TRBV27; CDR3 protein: CASSPTGLGAFF
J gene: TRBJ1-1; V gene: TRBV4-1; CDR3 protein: CASSQVAVMNTEAFF
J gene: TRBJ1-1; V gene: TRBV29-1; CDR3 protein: CSGDSKNTEAFF
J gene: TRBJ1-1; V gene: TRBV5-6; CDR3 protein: CASSLVTGGTEAFF
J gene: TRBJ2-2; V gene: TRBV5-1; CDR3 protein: CASSFDPGQNTGELFF
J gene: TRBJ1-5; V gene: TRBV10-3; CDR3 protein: CAISEPRNQPQHF